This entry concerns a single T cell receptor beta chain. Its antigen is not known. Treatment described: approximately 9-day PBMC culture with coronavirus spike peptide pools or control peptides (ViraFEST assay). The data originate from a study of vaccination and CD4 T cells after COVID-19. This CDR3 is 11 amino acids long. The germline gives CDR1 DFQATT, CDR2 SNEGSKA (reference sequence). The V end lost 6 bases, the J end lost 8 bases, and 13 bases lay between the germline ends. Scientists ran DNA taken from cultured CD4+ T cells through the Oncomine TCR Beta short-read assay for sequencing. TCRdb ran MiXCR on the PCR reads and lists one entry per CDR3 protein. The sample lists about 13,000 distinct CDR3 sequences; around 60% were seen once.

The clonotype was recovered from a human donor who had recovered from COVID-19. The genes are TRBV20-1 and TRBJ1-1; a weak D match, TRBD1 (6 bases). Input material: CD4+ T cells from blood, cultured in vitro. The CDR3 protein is CSAHTGTEAFF. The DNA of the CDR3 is TGCAGTGCCCACACAGGGACAGAAGCTTTCTTT.